This TCR beta chain was sequenced for a study of T cells expressing NK-cell markers (dated by TCRdb to the early 2020s). Broadly, across the study: Three sorted T-cell subsets (CD3+CD56+NKG2C+, CD3+CD56+NKG2C- and CD3+CD56-NKG2C+) from about 8 donors had their TCR beta-chain repertoires profiled. Illumina HiSeq 2000/2500, MiSeq or NextSeq was used to sequence libraries as 2 x 150 bp reads. Randomly selected healthy volunteers, three men and five women, were used as the eight sequenced donors. Of the eight sequenced donors, seven were found to be HCMV-seropositive and one was found to be HCMV-seronegative.

About this clonotype itself: Which antigen it targets is not known.

General study outcomes and caveats: For roughly 6 donors, the dominant CD3+CD56+NKG2C+ clonotypes were among the top 10 CD8+ clonotypes and accounted for roughly 1.0-8% of CD8+ T cells. Those dominant clonotypes were again the most abundant among CD3+CD56-NKG2C+ cells in four donors, at about 28.3-65%. Whether the expanded NKG2C-expressing T cell clones were specific for HCMV antigens remained unclear.

The CDR3 spans 17 residues, from the cysteine through the phenylalanine. DNA was not recorded. CDR1 is given as MNHNS and CDR2 as SASEGT, both from the germline V gene. HCMV serostatus was determined by detecting HCMV-specific IgG in serum with a commercial ELISA kit. Peripheral blood mononuclear cells were isolated from blood by Ficoll density gradient centrifugation. Sequencing was carried out with an Illumina HiSeq 2000. The TCR beta cDNA libraries were made using 5'RACE template switching, a step that added both a universal primer site and unique molecular identifiers. cDNA synthesis was primed from the TCR beta constant segment, followed by two successive PCR amplification steps. The study's processing was this. MIGEC handled demultiplexing of the reads and grouping by UMI, while MiTCR was used to assemble and quantify clonotypes. To remove erroneous sequences, TCR cDNA sequences were retained only when supported by two or more reads. The tcR package was used for downstream repertoire analysis, with clonotypes matched between fractions based on CDR3 nucleotide sequence plus V segment. Antigen specificity was annotated against VDJdb with VDJmatch, allowing one amino acid substitution in CDR3. The reads, reprocessed by TCRdb, yield one row per CDR3 protein sequence and no DNA. Clone size and V and J calls follow TCRdb, not the original study. In this sample's table one finds about 180,000 distinct CDR3 sequences. Roughly 18% of the sample is in the top ten clones.

Source material: blood T cells: a sorted CD56 or NKG2C T cell subset, CD4+ or CD8+ T cells, or bulk PBMC T cells (not recorded which). This sequence uses TRBV6-1 and TRBJ2-2; the TCRdb D gene call, TRBD1, has no DNA to confirm it. The receptor was isolated from a woman aged 18-70 years in good health. The CDR3 loop reads CASSTYRDRGVPGELFF.